A single sample gave rise to the 25 T cell receptor beta chains below, sequenced in a study of shared clonotypes between healthy human individuals (TCRdb year 2020). To prepare the library, the immunoSEQ multiplex PCR assay was applied. The source is immuneACCESS, and TCRdb retained only in-frame sequences with V and J called. Part of the clones is not carried over; for the studies checked, unresolved V genes explain less than half of this, and the remainder is unexplained. The sample contains more than 1.2 million clones, around 98.5% of them found a single time. Under 0.45% of the sample comes from the top ten. The sequenced sample consisted of naive CD4+ T cells sorted from blood. The intended sense of this specimen's cell subset or site label: CD45RA+ positively selected. These receptors were obtained from a man younger than 45 in good health.

CDR3 protein: CASSPTIQPQHF. Here the CDR3 DNA reads TGTGCCAGCAGTCCTACCATTCAGCCCCAGCATTTT. This chain connects TRBV2 to TRBJ1-5; D is unclear. The CDR3 extends over 12 amino acids. Trimming removed 5 bases at V and 6 bases at J, with 8 bases between. The germline V gene encodes CDR1 SNHLY and CDR2 FYNNEI.

This chain uses TRBV11-2 with TRBJ2-5, with 9 bases matching TRBD2. The V and J ends lost 1 base and 3 bases, in that order; junction bases with no gene match: 3. The CDR3 sequence is 15 residues long. CDR1 SGHAT and CDR2 FQNNGV come from the germline V gene. This CDR3 reads CASSLGGRAEETQYF. CDR3 nucleotides: TGTGCCAGCAGCTTAGGCGGGAGGGCCGAAGAGACCCAGTACTTC. Complete variable domain (other parts from reference TRBV11-2 and TRBJ2-5): EAGVAQSPRYKIIEKRQSVAFWCNPISGHATLYWYQQILGQGPKLLIQFQNNGVVDDSQLPKDRFSAERLKGVDSTLKIQPAKLEDSAVYLCASSLGGRAEETQYFGPGTRLLVL.

The V and J genes are TRBV18 and TRBJ1-2, with D perhaps TRBD1 (5 bases). The CDR3 is 15 residues long. CDR1 and CDR2 from the germline V gene are KGHSH and LQKENI. V lost 5 bases, J lost 5 bases, and 18 bases lay in between. The CDR3 protein is CASSAGTGKTYGYTF. As DNA, the CDR3 is TGTGCCAGCTCAGCCGGGACGGGAAAGACTTATGGCTACACCTTC.

This chain uses TRBV29-1 with TRBJ2-5, with D possibly being TRBD1 (6 bases). This CDR3 has 13 amino acids. Trimming cost V 7 bases and J 1 base, with 13 bases left between them. The germline V gene encodes CDR1 SQVTM and CDR2 ANQGSEA. The CDR3 spells CSGRNRVQETQYF. The CDR3 DNA reads as TGCAGCGGTAGAAACAGGGTCCAAGAGACCCAGTACTTC.

This CDR3 reads CASSLGQKETQYF. For the CDR3, the DNA is TGTGCCAGCAGCTTGGGACAGAAAGAGACCCAGTACTTC. V is TRBV5-4 and J is TRBJ2-5; a possible D gene is TRBD1 (5 bases). Germline-derived CDR1 and CDR2 are SGHNT and YYREEE (reference sequence). V was trimmed by 0 bases and J by 3 bases, leaving 6 bases between them. This CDR3 is 13 amino acids long. Using reference TRBV5-4 and TRBJ2-5 for the parts outside the CDR3, the full variable domain is ETGVTQSPTHLIKTRGQQVTLRCSSQSGHNTVSWYQQALGQGPQFIFQYYREEENGRGNFPPRFSGLQFPNYSSELNVNALELDDSALYLCASSLGQKETQYFGPGTRLLVL.

The rearrangement links TRBV28 to TRBJ2-2, with TRBD1 matching 9 bases. The CDR3 is 16 amino acids. J lost 4 bases, V lost 3 bases, and 6 bases had no gene match. Germline-derived CDR1 and CDR2 are MDHEN and SYDVKM. This chain's CDR3 is CASSFAGQGSTGELFF. CDR3 nucleotide sequence: TGTGCCAGCAGTTTCGCGGGACAGGGAAGCACCGGGGAGCTGTTTTTT.

This clone was seen a single time. This chain joins TRBV15 and TRBJ1-4, with unresolved D. This CDR3 contains 12 residues. Germline-derived CDR1 and CDR2 are LNHNV and YYDKDF (reference sequence). V dropped 0 bases and J dropped 7 bases, with 3 bases sitting between them. CDR3 region: CATSRDFEKLFF. The CDR3, as DNA: TGTGCCACCAGCAGAGATTTTGAAAAACTGTTTTTT. The full variable domain, completed using reference TRBV15 and TRBJ1-4, is DAMVIQNPRYQVTQFGKPVTLSCSQTLNHNVMYWYQQKSSQAPKLLFHYYDKDFNNEADTPDNFQSRRPNTSFCFLDIRSPGLGDTAMYLCATSRDFEKLFFGSGTQLSVL.

The chain is built from TRBV5-4 and TRBJ2-7, with 13 bases identical to TRBD2. The CDR3 length is 16 residues. After removal of 2 bases from V and 5 bases from J, the junction contained 7 bases not matched to a gene. Germline CDR1 SGHNT, CDR2 YYREEE (reference sequence). The CDR3 coding sequence is TGTGCCAGCAGCTTCTGGACTAGCGGGAGTACCCACGAGCAGTACTTC. Residues: CASSFWTSGSTHEQYF.

V gene TRBV6-1 combines with J gene TRBJ2-3; TRBD1 aligns across 7 bases. The germline V gene encodes CDR1 MNHNS and CDR2 SASEGT. The CDR3 runs to 15 residues. V gave up 4 bases and J gave up 2 bases; unmatched junction bases: 6. The CDR3 loop is CASSGGQSYTDTQYF. Written as DNA, the CDR3 is TGTGCCAGCAGTGGGGGACAGTCCTACACAGATACGCAGTATTTT.

This chain joins TRBV5-1 and TRBJ2-7, with D possibly being TRBD1 (6 bases). Germline V gene data show CDR1 as SGHRS and CDR2 as YFSETQ. The CDR3 is 13 residues long. V lost 0 bases and J lost 6, with 10 bases in between. The DNA for the CDR3 is TGCGCCAGCAGCTTGGAACAGGGCGGCGAGCAGTACTTC. As protein: CASSLEQGGEQYF.

The V call is TRBV9, the J call TRBJ2-1; D possibly corresponds to TRBD2 (6 bases). The CDR3 spans 15 residues. V dropped 2 bases and J dropped 2 bases, with 11 bases sitting between them. CDR1 is SGDLS, CDR2 YYNGEE, per germline. The CDR3 coding sequence is TGTGCCAGCAGCGTTCGTCTAGCGACCTACAATGAGCAGTTCTTC. Translating it yields CASSVRLATYNEQFF.

This clone was seen only once. The chain has TRBV6-1 and TRBJ2-7, with D perhaps matching TRBD2 (6 bases). Germline V gene data show CDR1 as MNHNS and CDR2 as SASEGT. This CDR3 spans 14 amino acids. The V end was cut by 2 bases, the J end by 1 base, with 9 bases between. CDR3 region: CASSESGTSYEQYF. As DNA, the CDR3 is TGTGCCAGCAGTGAATCGGGGACTTCCTACGAGCAGTACTTC.

CDR3 in amino acids: CASSRPIGQNTGELFF. CDR3 coding DNA: TGTGCCAGCAGCCGACCTATCGGGCAGAACACCGGGGAGCTGTTTTTT. The V call is TRBV5-5, the J call TRBJ2-2; D gene uncertain. The CDR3 consists of 16 residues. The germline CDR1 and CDR2 sequences are SGHKS and YYEKEE (reference sequence). Deletions cut 4 bases from V and 1 base from J, with 14 bases between. Looking up the rest from reference TRBV5-5 and TRBJ2-2 gives the full variable domain: DAGVTQSPTHLIKTRGQQVTLRCSPISGHKSVSWYQQVLGQGPQFIFQYYEKEERGRGNFPDRFSARQFPNYSSELNVNALLLGDSALYLCASSRPIGQNTGELFFGEGSRLTVL.

The chain combines TRBV5-1 with TRBJ2-3; TRBD2 aligns across 11 bases. There are 17 residues in the CDR3. Trimming cost V 0 bases and J 2 bases; bases outside gene matches: 5. In germline, CDR1 is SGHRS, CDR2 YFSETQ. The DNA of the CDR3 is TGCGCCAGCAGCTTGGAGGTACTAGCGGGAGACACAGATACGCAGTATTTT. Amino acid sequence: CASSLEVLAGDTDTQYF.

V usage is TRBV6-5 and J usage is TRBJ2-7; 7 nucleotides match TRBD2. The CDR3 covers 15 residues. Trimming cost V 6 bases and J 0 bases; bases outside gene matches: 8. Germline V lookup: CDR1 MNHEY, CDR2 SVGAGI. CDR3 amino acids: CASSLSGTSSYEQYF. The DNA for the CDR3 is TGTGCCAGCAGCTTGAGCGGGACCAGCTCCTACGAGCAGTACTTC.

The genes are TRBV5-8 and TRBJ2-7; 7 positions agree with TRBD1. V trimming: 4 bases; J trimming: 2 bases; junction bases outside the gene matches: 9. The CDR3 length is 15 residues. CDR1 and CDR2 from the germline V gene are SGHTS and YDEGEE. Written as DNA, the CDR3 is TGTGCCAGCAGCGTACAGGGGAGTATTGCCTACGAGCAGTACTTC. Its translation is CASSVQGSIAYEQYF.

The chain links TRBV7-7 to TRBJ2-1, with D possibly TRBD2 on 6 matching bases. Germline V lookup: CDR1 SSHAT, CDR2 FNYEAQ (reference sequence). This CDR3 region has 13 residues. V lost 1 base and J 7 bases, leaving 8 bases between the germline ends. DNA for the CDR3: TGTGCCAGCAGCTTAGGAGCGGGTAATGAGCAGTTCTTC. The encoded protein is CASSLGAGNEQFF.

The chain recombines TRBV15 with TRBJ2-5, with D perhaps TRBD1 or TRBD2 (5 bases each). The CDR3 is made up of 13 amino acids. Germline assignment: CDR1 LNHNV and CDR2 YYDKDF (reference sequence). V lost 3 bases, J lost 0 bases, and 5 bases lay in between. CDR3 sequence (DNA): TGTGCCACCAGCAGGGGACACCAAGAGACCCAGTACTTC. Translation gives CATSRGHQETQYF.

The V gene is TRBV15, the J gene TRBJ1-5, with 8 bases lining up with TRBD1. The CDR3 has 20 residues. Trimming cost V 1 base and J 6 bases; bases outside gene matches: 20. Per germline, CDR1 LNHNV and CDR2 YYDKDF (reference sequence). CDR3 residues: CATSRVWTGIEGRGFQPQHF. In nucleotides, the CDR3 is TGTGCCACCAGCAGAGTCTGGACAGGGATTGAAGGCCGGGGCTTTCAGCCCCAGCATTTT.

The chain has TRBV5-5 and TRBJ2-7; D call uncertain. Germline loops: CDR1 SGHKS, CDR2 YYEKEE (reference sequence). CDR3 length equals 12 residues. V was shortened by 0 bases and J by 6 bases, with 7 bases between the two germline ends. The CDR3 sequence is CASSLGVFEQYF. The CDR3 DNA is TGTGCCAGCAGCTTGGGAGTTTTCGAGCAGTACTTC.

The chain combines TRBV7-8 with TRBJ2-7, with unresolved D. The CDR3 consists of 12 residues. The ends were cut back, 0 bases at V and 9 bases at J, with 9 bases in the middle. Per the germline V gene, CDR1 is SGHVS and CDR2 is FQNEAQ. The CDR3: CASSLAAATQYF. For the CDR3, the DNA is TGTGCCAGCAGCTTAGCTGCGGCGACGCAGTACTTC.

For this clone: Other DNA variants within this sample encode the same CDR3. The V and J genes are TRBV2 and TRBJ1-5; no definite D call. Germline assignment: CDR1 SNHLY and CDR2 FYNNEI. The V and J ends lost 3 bases and 2 bases respectively, with 8 bases between them. This CDR3 is 14 amino acids long. The CDR3 is CASSETGGNQPQHF. CDR3 nucleotides: TGTGCCAGCAGTGAGACGGGTGGCAATCAGCCCCAGCATTTT. Full variable domain (outside the CDR3, taken from reference TRBV2 and TRBJ1-5): EPEVTQTPSHQVTQMGQEVILRCVPISNHLYFYWYRQILGQKVEFLVSFYNNEISEKSEIFDDQFSVERPDGSNFTLKIRSTKLEDSAMYFCASSETGGNQPQHFGDGTRLSIL.

V and J are TRBV7-9 and TRBJ2-2; 11 bases are shared with TRBD2. Trimming removed 2 bases from V and 1 base from J; junction bases left unmatched: 0. This CDR3 contains 16 residues. Germline CDR1 and CDR2: SEHNR and FQNEAQ (reference sequence). CDR3 in amino acids: CASSLLAGGNTGELFF. The DNA of the CDR3 is TGTGCCAGCAGCTTACTAGCGGGAGGGAACACCGGGGAGCTGTTTTTT.

The J gene is TRBJ1-3, the V gene TRBV11-2; D perhaps matches TRBD1 (5 bases). V lost 6 bases to trimming and J lost 0 bases, with 15 bases between them. The CDR3 totals 16 residues. Germline V CDR1 and CDR2: SGHAT, FQNNGV. The CDR3 loop is CASRSSRRASGNTIYF. DNA of the CDR3: TGTGCCAGCAGATCTAGTCGCAGGGCCTCTGGAAACACCATATATTTT.

The chain is built from TRBV29-1 and TRBJ1-2; D is undetermined. V dropped 6 bases and J dropped 8 bases, with 13 bases sitting between them. CDR1 is SQVTM, CDR2 ANQGSEA, per germline. CDR3 length: 11 residues. This CDR3 is CSVAGVSGYTF. The DNA for the CDR3 is TGCAGCGTCGCCGGGGTCTCGGGCTACACCTTC.